Shown below are 18 T cell receptor beta chains from a single sample sequenced in a study of cytomegalovirus exposure and HLA in healthy donors. PCR primers comprised 60 Vbeta and 13 Jbeta primers. The method was immunoSEQ multiplex PCR; TCRdb's version includes in-frame clones alone and lacks a portion of them. The repertoire has about 140,000 clones, about 75% of them found once; the top ten carry almost 4%. Specimen: PBMCs. These receptors were obtained from a man aged 18 to 29 in good health and CMV-seronegative.

CDR3 sequence reads: CASSPGTGSYGYTF. In nucleotides, the CDR3 is TGTGCCAGCAGCCCTGGGACAGGGAGCTATGGCTACACCTTC. The V call is TRBV7-3, the J call TRBJ1-2; 9 nucleotides match TRBD1. Germline V lookup: CDR1 SGHTA, CDR2 FQGTGA. The CDR3 sequence is 14 residues long. J gave up 4 bases and V 5 bases, and 5 bases lay outside the gene matches.

The chain couples TRBV29-1 to TRBJ2-1; TRBD2 might be the D (6 bases). V gave up 4 bases and J gave up 6 bases, with 13 bases separating them. The length of the CDR3 is 13 residues. CDR1 SQVTM and CDR2 ANQGSEA come from the germline V gene. Written as DNA, the CDR3 is TGCAGCGTTGGGCAGACTAGTAGCAATGAGCAGTTCTTC. Its protein is CSVGQTSSNEQFF.

The chain recombines TRBV27 with TRBJ1-2; 8 positions agree with TRBD1. This CDR3 has 14 residues. V lost 5 bases to trimming and J lost 4 bases; unmatched junction nucleotides: 6. From germline, CDR1 is MNHEY and CDR2 SMNVEV (reference sequence). The CDR3 region is CASSRQGLGYGYTF. In DNA form, the CDR3 reads TGTGCCAGCAGTCGACAGGGGTTGGGCTATGGCTACACCTTC.

There are a few counts of this clone. The chain recombines TRBV5-1 with TRBJ2-2; TRBD1 agrees at 7 bases. Germline V lookup: CDR1 SGHRS, CDR2 YFSETQ. Trimming at V came to 4 bases and at J to 2 bases, leaving 5 bases not matched to a gene. The CDR3 runs 15 residues. The CDR3 coding sequence is TGCGCCAGCAGCGGTGGGACAGCTAACACCGGGGAGCTGTTTTTT. Its translation is CASSGGTANTGELFF.

The chain recombines TRBV28 with TRBJ1-1; 7 positions match TRBD1. CDR1 and CDR2 (germline): MDHEN, SYDVKM. V was pared by 5 bases and J by 0 bases, with 9 bases of the junction left unmatched. There are 16 residues in the CDR3. CDR3 bases: TGTGCCAGCAGTCATGGGACAGCCGTCATGAACACTGAAGCTTTCTTT. Protein product: CASSHGTAVMNTEAFF.

V usage is TRBV7-9 and J usage is TRBJ2-7; weak D call: TRBD1 (7 bases). Per germline, CDR1 SEHNR and CDR2 FQNEAQ (reference sequence). The V end lost 5 bases, the J end lost 1 base, and 18 bases lay between the germline ends. The CDR3 runs to 16 residues. Written as DNA, the CDR3 is TGTGCCAGCAGCCCCCGGGCGGGGACAGCGTCCTACGAGCAGTACTTC. Its translation is CASSPRAGTASYEQYF.

This chain links TRBV18 with TRBJ1-4; 8 nucleotides align to TRBD1. Trimming took 4 bases from V and 7 from J; bases not matched to a gene: 11. The CDR3 covers 16 residues. CDR1 and CDR2 from the germline V gene are KGHSH and LQKENI. The CDR3 reads CASSLTTGTGIEKLFF. Here the CDR3 DNA reads TGTGCCAGCTCACTAACTACCGGGACAGGCATTGAAAAACTGTTTTTT.

The rearrangement links TRBV19 to TRBJ1-5; a possible D gene is TRBD1 (5 bases). Germline V CDR1 and CDR2: LNHDA, SQIVND (reference sequence). The V end lost 2 bases, the J end lost 0 bases, and 17 bases lay between the germline ends. The CDR3 has 18 residues. This CDR3 reads CASSIMWQEGYSNQPQHF. CDR3 in DNA: TGTGCCAGTAGTATAATGTGGCAGGAGGGGTATAGCAATCAGCCCCAGCATTTT.

The chain carries TRBV5-6 and TRBJ1-1; 9 nucleotides agree with TRBD1. V was clipped by 4 bases and J by 4 bases; unmatched bases: 5. This CDR3 has 14 residues. Germline V gives CDR1 SGHDT, CDR2 YYEEEE. This CDR3 reads CASSATGGFTEAFF. Written as DNA, the CDR3 is TGTGCCAGCAGCGCGACAGGGGGTTTCACTGAAGCTTTCTTT.

The chain links TRBV7-9 to TRBJ2-6, with D maybe TRBD1 (5 bases). V lost 1 base and J 2 bases, leaving 12 bases between the germline ends. Germline V gives CDR1 SEHNR, CDR2 FQNEAQ (reference sequence). The CDR3 length is 17 residues. The CDR3 loop reads CASSLVVGAPGANVLTF. The CDR3 DNA reads TGTGCCAGCAGCTTAGTCGTTGGGGCGCCTGGGGCCAACGTCCTGACTTTC.

The rearrangement uses TRBV11-2 and TRBJ2-7; the D gene is possibly TRBD1 (6 bases). Germline V gives CDR1 SGHAT, CDR2 FQNNGV. The CDR3 runs 13 residues. V lost 8 bases, J lost 2 bases, and 13 bases lay in between. CDR3 in amino acids: CASVDRTAYEQYF. The CDR3 coding sequence is TGTGCCAGCGTCGACAGGACCGCCTACGAGCAGTACTTC. Together with reference TRBV11-2 and TRBJ2-7, the CDR3 gives the full variable domain: EAGVAQSPRYKIIEKRQSVAFWCNPISGHATLYWYQQILGQGPKLLIQFQNNGVVDDSQLPKDRFSAERLKGVDSTLKIQPAKLEDSAVYLCASVDRTAYEQYFGPGTRLTVT.

This clone has only a few counts. The J gene is TRBJ2-7, the V gene TRBV5-1; 7 bases map to TRBD2. V lost 2 bases and J lost 5; bases outside the gene matches: 13. Germline V gene lookup returns CDR1 SGHRS and CDR2 YFSETQ. The CDR3 loop spans 16 amino acids. The CDR3 DNA reads TGCGCCAGCAGCTTTGGGGGGGGAGGCAGGGATCACGAGCAGTACTTC. It yields the protein CASSFGGGGRDHEQYF.

A word on this clone: A read error may account for a junction end that differs from germline. The same CDR3 is also encoded by other DNA sequences in this sample. V gene TRBV2 combines with J gene TRBJ1-5; TRBD1 matches 9 bases. The CDR3 covers 14 residues. Germline CDR1 reads SNHLY; CDR2 reads FYNNEI. CDR3 DNA sequence: TGTGCCAGCACCTTACAGGGGGCGGATCAACCCCAGCATTTT. Residues: CASTLQGADQPQHF.

This sequence joins TRBV19 and TRBJ2-7; no definite D call. CDR3 length: 13 residues. Germline loops: CDR1 LNHDA, CDR2 SQIVND (reference sequence). Trimming removed 1 base from V and 3 bases from J, with 7 bases in between. The CDR3 DNA follows: TGTGCCAGTAGTATAGTGGCCAACTACGAGCAGTACTTC. Its protein is CASSIVANYEQYF.

This clone was seen only once. Additional DNA sequences in this sample encode the identical CDR3. This chain joins TRBV27 and TRBJ1-5; 11 bases fit TRBD1. Germline-derived CDR1 and CDR2 are MNHEY and SMNVEV (reference sequence). The CDR3 consists of 15 residues. Trimming cost V 4 bases and J 4 bases; bases outside gene matches: 3. This chain's CDR3 is CASSSGTGGNQPQHF. For the CDR3, the DNA is TGTGCCAGCAGTTCCGGGACAGGGGGAAATCAGCCCCAGCATTTT.

This chain connects TRBV11-3 to TRBJ2-5, with TRBD1 identical over 8 bases. The CDR3 totals 14 residues. J lost 6 bases, V lost 5 bases, and 8 bases had no gene match. Germline V lookup: CDR1 SGHNT, CDR2 YENEEA. CDR3 nucleotide sequence: TGTGCCAGCAGCCCCGGACAGGGCCCTAAGACCCAGTACTTC. This sequence encodes CASSPGQGPKTQYF. Complete variable domain (other parts from reference TRBV11-3 and TRBJ2-5): EAGVVQSPRYKIIEKKQPVAFWCNPISGHNTLYWYLQNLGQGPELLIRYENEEAVDDSQLPKDRFSAERLKGVDSTLKIQPAELGDSAVYLCASSPGQGPKTQYFGPGTRLLVL.

The chain employs TRBV7-6 and TRBJ2-7; D possibly corresponds to TRBD2 (6 bases). In germline, CDR1 is SGHVS, CDR2 FNYEAQ. This CDR3 has 15 amino acids. Trimming removed 1 base from V and 3 bases from J, with 13 bases in between. The CDR3 spells CASSLEPGEGYEQYF. CDR3 DNA: TGTGCCAGCAGCTTAGAACCGGGGGAAGGCTACGAGCAGTACTTC.

This chain uses TRBV10-2 with TRBJ2-3, with 8 bases that match TRBD2. The CDR3 consists of 15 residues. V lost 6 bases to trimming and J lost 2 bases; unmatched junction nucleotides: 7. Looked up from germline, CDR1 is WSHSY and CDR2 is SAAADI. CDR3 in amino acids: CASSPLAGDTDTQYF. The CDR3 DNA reads TGCGCCAGCAGCCCCCTAGCGGGCGACACAGATACGCAGTATTTT.